This entry lists 8 T cell receptor beta chains sequenced from one sample in a study of blood T cell repertoires in COVID-19. The data were produced by immunoSEQ multiplex PCR, yet TCRdb's version contains in-frame clones alone and is incomplete. The table shows 250,000 to 350,000 clones, with around 87% occurring only once. The sample consisted of peripheral blood. These receptors all stem from a man younger than 35 with active or convalescent COVID-19.

The chain has TRBV7-2 and TRBJ1-4; 7 bases map to TRBD1. The CDR3 loop spans 18 amino acids. Germline trimming cut 5 bases from V and 7 bases from J; bases unmatched to any gene: 19. Germline V gene lookup returns CDR1 SGHTA and CDR2 FQGNSA. The CDR3, as DNA: TGTGCCAGCAGCCAGGGACAGTTTTTTACAGGTTTTGCTGAAAAACTGTTTTTT. Translating it yields CASSQGQFFTGFAEKLFF.

The chain links TRBV29-1 to TRBJ2-2, with D perhaps matching TRBD1 (6 bases). Germline CDR1 reads SQVTM; CDR2 reads ANQGSEA. CDR3 length: 15 amino acids. Trimming took 3 bases from V and 6 from J, leaving 17 bases between them. CDR3 amino acids: CSVDMDSPSSGELFF. The DNA for the CDR3 is TGCAGCGTTGATATGGACAGTCCATCCTCCGGGGAGCTGTTTTTT.

The CDR3 DNA reads as TGTGCCAGCAGCTTGAGACAGGGAAACGAGCAGTACTTC. Translating gives CASSLRQGNEQYF. The chain joins TRBV7-6 to TRBJ2-7; 7 bases line up with TRBD1. The CDR3 sequence is 13 residues long. V dropped 3 bases and J dropped 5; count of bases not matched to a gene: 4. Germline CDR1 reads SGHVS; CDR2 reads FNYEAQ.

The chain combines TRBV11-2 with TRBJ2-2; TRBD1 is a possible D gene (6 bases). The CDR3 is 16 amino acids. V shed 4 bases and J shed 1 base, with 13 bases lying between them. Germline CDR1 SGHAT, CDR2 FQNNGV. The CDR3 reads CASSSPGHRNTGELFF. In DNA form, the CDR3 reads TGTGCCAGCAGCTCTCCGGGACATCGGAACACCGGGGAGCTGTTTTTT.

This clone occurred once. This chain uses TRBV7-9 with TRBJ2-1; 14 nucleotides align to TRBD2. CDR3 length equals 18 residues. Germline CDR1 is SEHNR and CDR2 is FQNEAQ (reference sequence). V trimming: 4 bases; J trimming: 0 bases; junction bases outside the gene matches: 5. The chain's CDR3 is CASSSEGTSGSSYNEQFF. In nucleotides, the CDR3 is TGTGCCAGCAGCTCCGAGGGGACTAGCGGGAGCTCCTACAATGAGCAGTTCTTC. Filled out from reference TRBV7-9 and TRBJ2-1, the complete variable domain reads DTGVSQNPRHKITKRGQNVTFRCDPISEHNRLYWYRQTLGQGPEFLTYFQNEAQLEKSRLLSDRFSAERPKGSFSTLEIQRTEQGDSAMYLCASSSEGTSGSSYNEQFFGPGTRLTVL.

V usage is TRBV5-4 and J usage is TRBJ1-2; 7 nucleotides agree with TRBD1. The CDR3 runs to 15 residues. The trim removed 2 bases at V and 2 bases at J, leaving 6 bases unmatched. Germline V gene data show CDR1 as SGHNT and CDR2 as YYREEE (reference sequence). This CDR3 reads CASSLRTGGNYGYTF. CDR3 DNA: TGTGCCAGCAGCTTAAGGACAGGCGGAAACTATGGCTACACCTTC. The full variable domain, in which reference TRBV5-4 and TRBJ1-2 provide the parts outside the CDR3, is ETGVTQSPTHLIKTRGQQVTLRCSSQSGHNTVSWYQQALGQGPQFIFQYYREEENGRGNFPPRFSGLQFPNYSSELNVNALELDDSALYLCASSLRTGGNYGYTFGSGTRLTVV.

This chain uses TRBV7-8 with TRBJ1-5, with D tentatively TRBD1 (5 bases). The CDR3 extends over 14 amino acids. Trimming removed 3 bases at V and 2 bases at J, with 8 bases between. Germline assignment: CDR1 SGHVS and CDR2 FQNEAQ. The CDR3 bases are TGTGCCAGCAGCTTTAGGACACGCAATCAGCCCCAGCATTTT. Protein product: CASSFRTRNQPQHF.

The V call is TRBV14, the J call TRBJ1-2, with 8 bases lining up with TRBD1. The length of the CDR3 is 15 residues. J lost 9 bases, V lost 3 bases, and 12 bases had no gene match. The germline V gene has CDR1 SGHDN and CDR2 FVKESK. CDR3 residues: CASSQRQGAAPRYTF. DNA for the CDR3: TGTGCCAGCAGCCAGCGTCAGGGGGCCGCGCCCCGCTACACCTTC.